This T cell receptor (beta chain) was observed in a study of post-analysis software for immune sequencing data. Study overall: The cohort encompassed relapsing-remitting, secondary progressive and progressive-relapsing multiple sclerosis disease courses. Study-wide points: Multiple sclerosis was associated with a significant reduction in normalized Chao1 diversity relative to controls. Roughly five TRBV segments were more frequent in patients than controls; TRBV5-6, TRBV5-1 and TRBV20-1 belonged to this group.

Germline CDR1 is KGHSH and CDR2 is LQKENI. The CDR3 contains 17 residues. Prepared TCR beta cDNA libraries contained unique molecular identifiers. TCRdb analysed the PCR reads with MiXCR anew, one entry per CDR3 protein. The sample contains about 400,000 distinct CDR3 sequences, less than 35% of which appear only once. Points on this clonotype: Antigen unknown.

The rearrangement links TRBV18 to TRBJ2-5, with a weak D call TRBD2 (6 bases). The tail of the sequence fits TRBJ2-7 better, so the J call may be wrong. The TCR comes from a girl aged 10-17 years with multiple sclerosis. Sample: blood. The chain's CDR3 is CASSPLGRGRPLYEQYF. The CDR3 nucleotides read TGTGCCAGCTCACCACTGGGACGGGGGAGGCCTCTTTACGAGCAGTACTTC.